A selection of T cell receptor beta chains follows, all from one sample in a study of cytotoxic CD8 clonotypes in ibrutinib-treated CLL. Clones were sequenced by immunoSEQ multiplex PCR, and TCRdb holds only the in-frame ones, with some missing. The sample yields approximately 60,000 clones, 50% to 60% seen once. The specimen comprised PBMCs, sampled at disease progression, from a patient treated with ibrutinib. The receptors here all came from a human donor with chronic lymphocytic leukemia. Both conserved end residues are part of each CDR3. D genes are given only for firm matches. The size of a clone is reported for some rows only, either as once, few or many, or as a class for expanded clones.

V,D,J,size,length,CDR3,DNA
TRBV28,.,TRBJ2-7,.,13,CASRAGKGYEQYF,TGTGCCAGCAGGGCAGGGAAGGGCTACGAGCAGTACTTC
TRBV4-3,.,TRBJ2-7,once,12,CASSQYGSEQYF,TGCGCCAGCAGCCAATACGGGTCCGAGCAGTACTTC
TRBV7-9,TRBD1,TRBJ2-7,.,15,CASSSRDRGHYEQYF,TGTGCCAGCAGCTCCCGGGACAGGGGGCATTACGAGCAGTACTTC
TRBV4-3,TRBD1,TRBJ1-3,.,15,CASSLLDRGGNTIYF,TGCGCCAGCAGCCTCCTAGACAGGGGCGGAAACACCATATATTTT
TRBV5-1,.,TRBJ1-2,few,12,CASTSDRYGYTF,TGCGCCAGCACATCCGACAGATATGGCTACACCTTC
TRBV5-1,TRBD2,TRBJ2-3,.,16,CASSLGLAGGQDTQYF,TGCGCCAGCAGCTTGGGACTAGCGGGAGGCCAAGATACGCAGTATTTT
TRBV7-3,.,TRBJ2-1,.,15,CASSLDGLGYNEQFF,TGTGCCAGCAGCTTGGATGGGCTGGGGTACAATGAGCAGTTCTTC
TRBV18,.,TRBJ2-1,.,15,CASSPTGLGGNEQFF,TGTGCCAGCTCACCTACCGGACTAGGGGGCAATGAGCAGTTCTTC
TRBV5-1,.,TRBJ2-3,.,16,CASSLGAPLSTDTQYF,TGCGCCAGCAGCTTGGGGGCCCCGCTTAGCACAGATACGCAGTATTTT
TRBV5-4,TRBD1,TRBJ1-2,many,13,CASSFDRGDGYTF,TGTGCCAGCAGCTTTGACAGGGGTGATGGCTACACCTTC
TRBV7-9,.,TRBJ1-1,few,13,CASSPNRRTEAFF,TGTGCCAGCAGCCCGAACCGGAGGACTGAAGCTTTCTTT
TRBV9,TRBD1,TRBJ2-3,many,15,CASSVGTGITDTQYF,TGTGCCAGCAGCGTAGGGACAGGGATCACAGATACGCAGTATTTT
TRBV7-2,.,TRBJ2-1,.,11,CASSYGLEQFF,TGTGCCAGCAGCTATGGCCTAGAGCAGTTCTTC
TRBV9,.,TRBJ1-5,once,16,CASSVGDQSLNQPQHF,TGTGCCAGCAGCGTAGGGGATCAAAGCCTCAATCAGCCCCAGCATTTT
TRBV19,.,TRBJ1-1,few,12,CASRRDTHEAFF,TGTGCCAGTAGACGGGACACCCATGAAGCTTTCTTT
TRBV21-1,.,TRBJ2-3,.,18,CASSKVSMGDSSTDTQYF,TGTGCCAGCAGCAAAGTAAGTATGGGGGACAGTAGCACAGATACGCAGTATTTT
TRBV9,TRBD2,TRBJ2-1,.,16,CASSAGTSGRVNEQFF,TGTGCCAGCAGCGCGGGGACTAGCGGGAGGGTCAATGAGCAGTTCTTC
TRBV7-9,.,TRBJ2-1,.,16,CASSLRGISSYNEQFF,TGTGCCAGCAGCTTACGGGGGATTAGCTCCTACAATGAGCAGTTCTTC
TRBV7-6,TRBD2,TRBJ2-3,.,16,CASSLATGTSGDTQYF,TGTGCCAGCAGCTTAGCGACCGGGACTAGCGGAGATACGCAGTATTTT
TRBV11-1,TRBD2,TRBJ2-1,.,14,CASSYSPAGVEQFF,TGTGCCAGCAGCTACTCTCCAGCGGGAGTTGAGCAGTTCTTC
TRBV25-1,.,TRBJ1-6,.,13,CASSVNTRSPLHF,TGTGCCAGCAGTGTGAATACACGTTCACCCCTCCACTTT
TRBV6-6,TRBD1,TRBJ2-1,.,13,CASKTRQGREQFF,TGTGCCAGCAAAACTAGACAGGGGAGAGAGCAGTTCTTC
TRBV9,TRBD1,TRBJ2-3,.,14,CASSRTGSTDTQYF,TGTGCCAGCAGTAGGACAGGCAGCACAGATACGCAGTATTTT
TRBV30,TRBD1,TRBJ1-3,few,14,CAWGTVGLGNTIYF,TGTGCCTGGGGGACAGTCGGACTTGGAAACACCATATATTTT
TRBV29-1,.,TRBJ1-2,few,10,CSDVNYGYTF,TGCTCAGATGTGAACTATGGCTACACCTTC